The source of this TCR beta chain is a study of T cell responses to AZD1222 COVID-19 vaccine. Notes on the study in general: Unmutated regions of variants are reportedly targeted by nearly half of spike-specific TCRs. It should be noted that donors were predominantly white British and more often female, and clonal diversity was possibly underestimated.

The data were produced by immunoSEQ multiplex PCR, yet TCRdb's version contains in-frame clones alone and is incomplete. The sample comprises about 160,000 clones, approximately 94% of which are singletons, and roughly 5% rests with the top ten. V was clipped by 5 bases and J by 6 bases, with 10 bases between them. The length of the CDR3 is 13 residues. Per the germline V gene, CDR1 is SEHNR and CDR2 is FQNEAQ (reference sequence). Second-dose timings of about 4 or about 12 weeks were pooled. In regard to this clone: Its antigen is unidentified.

The chain is built from TRBV7-9 and TRBJ2-2; unclear D gene. This specimen was peripheral blood, taken 28 days after the second AZD1222 dose. This TCR was recovered from an adult who received the AZD1222 COVID-19 vaccine. CDR3 coding DNA: TGTGCCAGCAGCCCACGTGGAGCCGGGGAGCTGTTTTTT. It yields the protein CASSPRGAGELFF.